This is a list of T cell receptor beta chains from one sample in a study of T cell repertoires in cytomegalovirus infection. Each CDR3 protein gets one entry after TCRdb re-called the reads with MiXCR. Among more than 150,000 distinct CDR3 sequences listed, approximately 19% were seen once. Sequenced sample: PBMCs. The origin of the receptors is a human donor in good health (CMV status not recorded). Some clones in this sample may be carry-over from other donors' samples. CDR3s include the opening cysteine and the closing phenylalanine or tryptophan. A D gene is named only where the DNA matches it firmly. Size values are once, few and many counts, or a class for expanded clones, and some rows have none.

CDR3 protein: CASSLEGPAAETQYF
CDR3 DNA: TGTGCCAGCAGCTTAGAGGGGCCGGCTGCCGAGACCCAGTACTTC
CDR3 length: 15
clone size: many
V gene: TRBV7-2
D gene: -
J gene: TRBJ2-5

CDR3 protein: CASSRKPLNEQFF
CDR3 DNA: TGTGCCAGCAGCCGAAAGCCCCTCAATGAGCAGTTCTTC
CDR3 length: 13
clone size: many
V gene: TRBV7-9
D gene: -
J gene: TRBJ2-1

CDR3 protein: CASSLASGTSHTGELFF
CDR3 DNA: TGTGCCAGCAGCTTAGCCTCCGGGACTAGCCACACCGGGGAGCTGTTTTTT
CDR3 length: 17
clone size: -
V gene: TRBV7-9
D gene: TRBD2
J gene: TRBJ2-2

CDR3 protein: CASSERGGGTDRSQYEQFF
CDR3 DNA: TGTGCCAGCAGTGAAAGGGGCGGGGGCACCGATCGATCCCAATATGAGCAGTTCTTC
CDR3 length: 19
clone size: many
V gene: TRBV25-1
D gene: -
J gene: TRBJ2-1

CDR3 protein: CASSLGSLRGDTQYF
CDR3 DNA: TGTGCCAGCAGCTTAGGTAGTCTTCGGGGAGATACGCAGTATTTT
CDR3 length: 15
clone size: many
V gene: TRBV7-7
D gene: -
J gene: TRBJ2-3

CDR3 protein: CASSLAMNTEAFF
CDR3 DNA: TGTGCCAGCAGCTTAGCGATGAACACTGAAGCTTTCTTT
CDR3 length: 13
clone size: medium-sized
V gene: TRBV7-2
D gene: -
J gene: TRBJ1-1

CDR3 protein: CASSSFGSSGGYTF
CDR3 DNA: TGTGCCAGCAGCTCCTTCGGGTCCAGTGGTGGCTACACCTTC
CDR3 length: 14
clone size: many
V gene: TRBV7-2
D gene: -
J gene: TRBJ1-2

CDR3 protein: CASSSPGGRGLNTEAFF
CDR3 DNA: TGTGCCAGCAGCTCGCCCGGGGGGAGGGGCCTGAACACTGAAGCTTTCTTT
CDR3 length: 17
clone size: many
V gene: TRBV7-6
D gene: -
J gene: TRBJ1-1

CDR3 protein: CASSSGTSGRVFYEQYF
CDR3 DNA: TGTGCCAGCAGCTCAGGGACTAGCGGGAGGGTTTTCTACGAGCAGTACTTC
CDR3 length: 17
clone size: once
V gene: TRBV6-2/TRBV6-3
D gene: TRBD2
J gene: TRBJ2-7

CDR3 protein: CASSLVNPGMVGEQFF
CDR3 DNA: TGCGCCAGCAGCTTGGTAAATCCAGGGATGGTTGGTGAGCAGTTCTTC
CDR3 length: 16
clone size: -
V gene: TRBV5-1
D gene: -
J gene: TRBJ2-1

CDR3 protein: CASSQRQGINEKLFF
CDR3 DNA: TGTGCCAGCAGCCAAAGACAGGGAATTAATGAAAAACTGTTTTTT
CDR3 length: 15
clone size: many
V gene: TRBV7-8
D gene: TRBD1
J gene: TRBJ1-4

CDR3 protein: CASSLKAHSQHF
CDR3 DNA: TGTGCCAGCAGCTTAAAAGCGCATTCCCAGCATTTT
CDR3 length: 12
clone size: many
V gene: TRBV7-2
D gene: -
J gene: TRBJ1-5

CDR3 protein: CASSHITEMQFF
CDR3 DNA: TGTGCCAGCAGCCATATTACGGAGATGCAGTTCTTC
CDR3 length: 12
clone size: -
V gene: TRBV7-8
D gene: -
J gene: TRBJ2-1

CDR3 protein: CASSLEAQGMASDSGQFF
CDR3 DNA: TGTGCCAGCAGCTTAGAGGCGCAGGGGATGGCCTCTGATTCGGGGCAGTTCTTC
CDR3 length: 18
clone size: many
V gene: TRBV7-8
D gene: -
J gene: TRBJ2-1

CDR3 protein: CASTEDRGLLYEQYF
CDR3 DNA: TGTGCCAGCACCGAAGACAGGGGCCTCCTTTACGAGCAGTACTTC
CDR3 length: 15
clone size: -
V gene: TRBV7-2
D gene: TRBD1
J gene: TRBJ2-7

CDR3 protein: CAARDRSTNYGYTF
CDR3 DNA: TGTGCCGCCAGGGACCGATCGACGAACTATGGCTACACCTTC
CDR3 length: 14
clone size: -
V gene: TRBV2
D gene: -
J gene: TRBJ1-2

CDR3 protein: CASTGTNLNIQYF
CDR3 DNA: TGTGCCAGTACTGGGACTAACTTAAACATTCAGTACTTC
CDR3 length: 13
clone size: -
V gene: TRBV19
D gene: TRBD2
J gene: TRBJ2-4

CDR3 protein: CASSYGGTVTGELFF
CDR3 DNA: TGTGCCAGCAGTTACGGGGGGACTGTCACCGGGGAGCTGTTTTTT
CDR3 length: 15
clone size: -
V gene: TRBV6-2/TRBV6-3
D gene: -
J gene: TRBJ2-2

CDR3 protein: CASGPPSGSSYNEQFF
CDR3 DNA: TGTGCCAGCGGCCCCCCCTCCGGGAGTTCCTACAATGAGCAGTTCTTC
CDR3 length: 16
clone size: few
V gene: TRBV25-1
D gene: -
J gene: TRBJ2-1

CDR3 protein: CASSLGGYNSPLHF
CDR3 DNA: TGTGCCAGCAGTTTGGGGGGATATAATTCACCCCTCCACTTT
CDR3 length: 14
clone size: -
V gene: TRBV12-3/TRBV12-4
D gene: -
J gene: TRBJ1-6

CDR3 protein: CASSWAVGGTEAFF
CDR3 DNA: TGTGCCAGCAGCTGGGCGGTTGGGGGAACTGAAGCTTTCTTT
CDR3 length: 14
clone size: many
V gene: TRBV7-2
D gene: -
J gene: TRBJ1-1

CDR3 protein: CASSRMTSGSADEQFF
CDR3 DNA: TGCGCCAGCAGCCGCATGACTAGCGGGAGTGCCGATGAGCAGTTCTTC
CDR3 length: 16
clone size: few
V gene: TRBV5-1
D gene: TRBD2
J gene: TRBJ2-1

CDR3 protein: CASSAARGETQYF
CDR3 DNA: TGTGCCAGCAGCGCGGCCAGGGGAGAGACCCAGTACTTC
CDR3 length: 13
clone size: -
V gene: TRBV7-2
D gene: -
J gene: TRBJ2-5

CDR3 protein: CASSPGQGYTEAFF
CDR3 DNA: TGTGCCAGCAGCCCTGGACAGGGGTACACTGAAGCTTTCTTT
CDR3 length: 14
clone size: few
V gene: TRBV4-2
D gene: TRBD1
J gene: TRBJ1-1

CDR3 protein: CASSLAGGDQTQYF
CDR3 DNA: TGTGCCAGCAGTTTAGCGGGAGGGGATCAGACCCAGTACTTC
CDR3 length: 14
clone size: many
V gene: TRBV6-6
D gene: TRBD2
J gene: TRBJ2-5

CDR3 protein: CASSPISTGTYNEQFF
CDR3 DNA: TGTGCCAGCAGCCCGATCTCCACCGGGACCTACAATGAGCAGTTCTTC
CDR3 length: 16
clone size: -
V gene: TRBV7-3
D gene: -
J gene: TRBJ2-1

CDR3 protein: CASSLDRNTEAFF
CDR3 DNA: TGTGCCAGCAGCTTAGACCGAAACACTGAAGCTTTCTTT
CDR3 length: 13
clone size: many
V gene: TRBV7-2
D gene: -
J gene: TRBJ1-1

CDR3 protein: CSVGQGAPYEQYF
CDR3 DNA: TGCAGCGTCGGACAGGGGGCCCCCTACGAGCAGTACTTC
CDR3 length: 13
clone size: -
V gene: TRBV29-1
D gene: TRBD1
J gene: TRBJ2-7

CDR3 protein: CASTSYRGTGTQYF
CDR3 DNA: TGTGCCAGCACCTCCTACAGGGGAACGGGGACCCAGTACTTC
CDR3 length: 14
clone size: few
V gene: TRBV12-3/TRBV12-4
D gene: TRBD1
J gene: TRBJ2-5

CDR3 protein: CATSTIQGDNEQFF
CDR3 DNA: TGTGCCACCAGCACTATACAGGGTGACAATGAGCAGTTCTTC
CDR3 length: 14
clone size: few
V gene: TRBV15
D gene: -
J gene: TRBJ2-1

CDR3 protein: CASSPRRQGTNEKLFF
CDR3 DNA: TGTGCCAGCTCACCCCGTCGACAGGGAACTAATGAAAAACTGTTTTTT
CDR3 length: 16
clone size: few
V gene: TRBV18
D gene: TRBD1
J gene: TRBJ1-4

CDR3 protein: CASGRGGLLSYEQYF
CDR3 DNA: TGTGCCAGCGGCCGTGGGGGACTGCTATCCTACGAGCAGTACTTC
CDR3 length: 15
clone size: many
V gene: TRBV7-9
D gene: -
J gene: TRBJ2-7

CDR3 protein: CASSLGGLENQYF
CDR3 DNA: TGTGCCAGCAGCTTAGGAGGGCTGGAGAACCAGTACTTC
CDR3 length: 13
clone size: once
V gene: TRBV7-2
D gene: -
J gene: TRBJ2-5

CDR3 protein: CASGLVPETGVGQYF
CDR3 DNA: TGTGCTAGTGGTTTGGTACCGGAGACTGGCGTCGGGCAGTACTTC
CDR3 length: 15
clone size: -
V gene: TRBV12-5
D gene: -
J gene: TRBJ2-7

CDR3 protein: CASNSGRDTANTGELFF
CDR3 DNA: TGTGCCAGCAACTCCGGGAGGGACACCGCGAACACCGGGGAGCTGTTTTTT
CDR3 length: 17
clone size: -
V gene: TRBV5-4
D gene: TRBD2
J gene: TRBJ2-2

CDR3 protein: CASSVDRFEGEQYF
CDR3 DNA: TGTGCCAGCAGCGTGGACAGATTTGAGGGCGAGCAGTACTTC
CDR3 length: 14
clone size: many
V gene: TRBV7-2
D gene: -
J gene: TRBJ2-7

CDR3 protein: CASASGTGGYNEQFF
CDR3 DNA: TGTGCCAGCGCCTCCGGGACAGGGGGCTACAATGAGCAGTTCTTC
CDR3 length: 15
clone size: few
V gene: TRBV6-6
D gene: TRBD1
J gene: TRBJ2-1

CDR3 protein: CAISDLAGAHNEQFF
CDR3 DNA: TGTGCCATCAGTGATCTAGCGGGAGCGCACAATGAGCAGTTCTTC
CDR3 length: 15
clone size: -
V gene: TRBV10-3
D gene: TRBD2
J gene: TRBJ2-1

CDR3 protein: CASSLGGGAFF
CDR3 DNA: TGTGCCAGCAGCTTAGGCGGGGGAGCTTTCTTT
CDR3 length: 11
clone size: -
V gene: TRBV7-9
D gene: -
J gene: TRBJ1-1

CDR3 protein: CASSVLAASTDTQYF
CDR3 DNA: TGTGCCAGCAGTGTGCTAGCTGCTAGCACAGATACGCAGTATTTT
CDR3 length: 15
clone size: many
V gene: TRBV6-1
D gene: -
J gene: TRBJ2-3

CDR3 protein: CSASPQGHGYTF
CDR3 DNA: TGCAGTGCGTCCCCCCAGGGCCATGGCTACACCTTC
CDR3 length: 12
clone size: few
V gene: TRBV20-1
D gene: -
J gene: TRBJ1-2

CDR3 protein: CASSPRAGDQPQHF
CDR3 DNA: TGCGCCAGCTCCCCCCGGGCAGGGGATCAGCCCCAGCATTTT
CDR3 length: 14
clone size: -
V gene: TRBV4-1
D gene: -
J gene: TRBJ1-5

CDR3 protein: CSAPRPGGKETQYF
CDR3 DNA: TGCAGTGCTCCCCGGCCGGGGGGAAAAGAGACCCAGTACTTC
CDR3 length: 14
clone size: -
V gene: TRBV20-1
D gene: TRBD2
J gene: TRBJ2-5

CDR3 protein: CASSTGGRRETQYF
CDR3 DNA: TGTGCCAGCAGTACAGGGGGCCGAAGGGAGACCCAGTACTTC
CDR3 length: 14
clone size: few
V gene: TRBV28
D gene: TRBD1
J gene: TRBJ2-5

CDR3 protein: CASSLGGTGREQYF
CDR3 DNA: TGTGCCAGCAGCTTAGGAGGGACAGGGCGGGAGCAGTACTTC
CDR3 length: 14
clone size: many
V gene: TRBV7-8
D gene: TRBD1
J gene: TRBJ2-7

CDR3 protein: CASSPQAGGPPETQYF
CDR3 DNA: TGTGCCAGCAGCCCACAAGCGGGAGGGCCCCCAGAGACCCAGTACTTC
CDR3 length: 16
clone size: many
V gene: TRBV7-2
D gene: TRBD2
J gene: TRBJ2-5

CDR3 protein: CASSQMVGQPQHF
CDR3 DNA: TGTGCCAGCAGCCAAATGGTCGGGCAGCCCCAGCATTTT
CDR3 length: 13
clone size: few
V gene: TRBV3-1
D gene: -
J gene: TRBJ1-5

CDR3 protein: CASSRQPGGGQETQYF
CDR3 DNA: TGTGCCAGTAGCAGACAGCCCGGAGGAGGCCAAGAGACCCAGTACTTC
CDR3 length: 16
clone size: few
V gene: TRBV19
D gene: -
J gene: TRBJ2-5

CDR3 protein: CSHTQGAANTEAFF
CDR3 DNA: TGCAGCCATACACAGGGGGCAGCGAACACTGAAGCTTTCTTT
CDR3 length: 14
clone size: -
V gene: TRBV29-1
D gene: TRBD1
J gene: TRBJ1-1

CDR3 protein: CASSLDGLAPTGELFF
CDR3 DNA: TGTGCCAGCAGCTTAGATGGACTAGCCCCGACCGGGGAGCTGTTTTTT
CDR3 length: 16
clone size: few
V gene: TRBV11-3
D gene: TRBD2
J gene: TRBJ2-2

CDR3 protein: CASSLESGRAGQPQHF
CDR3 DNA: TGTGCCAGCAGTTTAGAATCGGGTAGGGCGGGTCAGCCCCAGCATTTT
CDR3 length: 16
clone size: -
V gene: TRBV28
D gene: -
J gene: TRBJ1-5

CDR3 protein: CATQRGGLQETQYF
CDR3 DNA: TGTGCCACCCAGAGAGGCGGACTCCAAGAGACCCAGTACTTC
CDR3 length: 14
clone size: few
V gene: TRBV19
D gene: -
J gene: TRBJ2-5

CDR3 protein: CASSSSRETQYF
CDR3 DNA: TGTGCCAGCAGCTCCAGCCGGGAGACCCAGTACTTC
CDR3 length: 12
clone size: many
V gene: TRBV7-2
D gene: -
J gene: TRBJ2-5